These 25 T cell receptor beta chains were all obtained from the same sample, sequenced in a study of blood T cell repertoires in COVID-19. Measured with immunoSEQ multiplex PCR; TCRdb has only the in-frame clones, and not every one. The table lists approximately 110,000 clones, roughly 87% of them singletons, with around 4.1% in the top ten. The source material was peripheral blood. These receptor sequences come from a man aged 45-65 years with acute or convalescent COVID-19.

The V and J genes are TRBV9 and TRBJ2-3, with 7 positions matching TRBD1. Losses at the gene ends were 0 bases for V and 2 bases for J; bases not matched to a gene: 3. CDR1 and CDR2 (germline): SGDLS, YYNGEE. The CDR3 sequence is 15 residues long. CDR3 protein: CASSVGGQTTDTQYF. The CDR3 nucleotides read TGTGCCAGCAGCGTAGGGGGACAGACCACAGATACGCAGTATTTT.

J is TRBJ2-5 and V is TRBV30; 7 nucleotides line up with TRBD1. V lost 2 bases, J lost 5 bases, and 8 bases stayed unmatched. Germline CDR1 GTSNPN, CDR2 SVGIG (reference sequence). This CDR3 has 14 residues. The CDR3 loop is CAWSRTGDAETQYF. The CDR3 nucleotides are TGTGCCTGGAGTCGAACAGGGGATGCGGAGACCCAGTACTTC.

Worth noting for this clone: One end of the junction varies from germline; a read error may be responsible. The J gene is TRBJ2-1, the V gene TRBV7-7, with D perhaps matching TRBD2 (6 bases). The germline V gene has CDR1 SSHAT and CDR2 FNYEAQ (reference sequence). The CDR3 has 14 amino acids. The CDR3 DNA reads as TGTGCTAGCAGCTTAGCGGCGGCTAGCGATGAGCAGTTCTTC. Protein product: CASSLAAASDEQFF.

The chain joins TRBV29-1 to TRBJ2-3; D may be TRBD1 (6 bases). Trimming stripped 4 bases from V and 5 bases from J, with 10 bases between. Germline assignment: CDR1 SQVTM and CDR2 ANQGSEA. This CDR3 is built from 12 residues. For the CDR3, the DNA is TGCAGCGTTGTACAGGGTGGAGATACGCAGTATTTT. Residues: CSVVQGGDTQYF.

The rearrangement uses TRBV12-3 or TRBV12-4 and TRBJ1-1; D is unresolved. Trimming took 3 bases from V and 6 from J, leaving 8 bases between them. The CDR3 is made up of 12 amino acids. The CDR3 loop is CASSFWQSEAFF. The CDR3 DNA sequence: TGTGCCAGCAGTTTTTGGCAGTCTGAAGCTTTCTTT.

The CDR3 bases are TGTGCCACCAGTGTGGCCAGCTCCTACGAGCAGTACTTC. Protein: CATSVASSYEQYF. V usage is TRBV24-1 and J usage is TRBJ2-7; no definite D call. The V gene lost 5 bases and the J gene lost 0 bases, with 7 bases spanning the gap. This CDR3 comprises 13 residues. Germline lookup yields CDR1 KGHDR and CDR2 SFDVKD.

CDR3 DNA sequence: TGTGCCAGCAGTTTAGCGGCCACCGGGGAGCTGTTTTTT. As protein: CASSLAATGELFF. The V and J genes are TRBV12-3 or TRBV12-4 and TRBJ2-2, with D uncertain. This CDR3 has 13 residues. The V gene lost 0 bases and the J gene lost 4 bases, with 3 bases spanning the gap.

This clone was counted only a few times. The V and J genes are TRBV6-4 and TRBJ1-4, with no clear D. The V gene lost 0 bases and the J gene lost 10 bases, with 9 bases spanning the gap. The germline V gene has CDR1 MRHNA and CDR2 SNTAGT. The length of the CDR3 is 13 residues. CDR3 nucleotide sequence: TGTGCCAGCAGTGACTCAATTAGCGGAAAACTGTTTTTT. Amino acids: CASSDSISGKLFF.

CDR3 in amino acids: CASSPAANEQFF. CDR3 bases: TGTGCCAGCAGCCCAGCGGCGAATGAGCAGTTCTTC. The J gene is TRBJ2-1, the V gene TRBV7-9; a weak D match, TRBD2 (5 bases). Germline V CDR1 and CDR2: SEHNR, FQNEAQ (reference sequence). V was pared by 5 bases and J by 7 bases, with 9 bases between. The CDR3 is 12 amino acids.

The chain employs TRBV28 and TRBJ1-2; perhaps TRBD1 as D (6 bases). This CDR3 comprises 15 residues. V lost 2 bases and J 4 bases, leaving 14 bases between the germline ends. The V gene's germline CDR1 is MDHEN and CDR2 SYDVKM. CDR3 protein: CASSLTSTGFYGYTF. The CDR3 DNA reads TGTGCCAGCAGTTTAACCTCAACAGGGTTCTATGGCTACACCTTC.

V and J are TRBV10-1 and TRBJ2-7; TRBD2 matches 13 bases. The germline V gene encodes CDR1 WNHNN and CDR2 SYGVQD (reference sequence). J was trimmed by 3 bases and V by 3 bases; bases with no gene match: 5. The CDR3 has 16 residues. The CDR3, as DNA: TGCGCCAGCAGTGACGAGGGACTAGCGGGAATCTACGAGCAGTACTTC. Translating it yields CASSDEGLAGIYEQYF.

The chain has TRBV9 and TRBJ1-4, with 7 positions matching TRBD1. Per the germline V gene, CDR1 is SGDLS and CDR2 is YYNGEE. The CDR3 is 15 residues long. J gave up 6 bases and V 3 bases, and 8 bases lay outside the gene matches. The CDR3 DNA sequence: TGTGCCAGCAGCGGAAGACAGGGTTCAGATGAAAAACTGTTTTTT. Encoded protein: CASSGRQGSDEKLFF. Filled out from reference TRBV9 and TRBJ1-4, the complete variable domain reads DSGVTQTPKHLITATGQRVTLRCSPRSGDLSVYWYQQSLDQGLQFLIQYYNGEERAKGNILERFSAQQFPDLHSELNLSSLELGDSALYFCASSGRQGSDEKLFFGSGTQLSVL.

As regards this clone: One end of the junction does not line up with germline, which may come from a read error. The gene calls are TRBV6-1 and TRBJ1-5; D is undetermined. Germline-derived CDR1 and CDR2 are MNHNS and SASEGT. This CDR3 is 16 amino acids long. Written as DNA, the CDR3 is TGTGCCAGCAGTGAACTTCTGAGGGATAGCAATCAGCTCCAGCATTTT. Its translation is CASSELLRDSNQLQHF.

This chain uses TRBV5-4 with TRBJ2-1, with 13 positions matching TRBD2. The CDR3 totals 16 residues. V was pared by 4 bases and J by 4 bases, with 5 bases of the junction left unmatched. Germline CDR1 SGHNT, CDR2 YYREEE (reference sequence). The CDR3 reads CASSPGLAGTYNEQFF. The CDR3 nucleotides are TGTGCCAGCAGCCCGGGACTAGCGGGGACATACAATGAGCAGTTCTTC.

This clone appeared a single time. The chain joins TRBV11-2 to TRBJ2-1; D perhaps matches TRBD2 (5 bases). The CDR3 length is 17 residues. V was trimmed by 1 base and J by 1 base, leaving 14 bases between them. CDR1 is SGHAT and CDR2 is FQNNGV in the germline V gene. CDR3 coding DNA: TGTGCCAGCAGCTTAGTGTTGAGAGGGCAGTCCTACAATGAGCAGTTCTTC. It translates to CASSLVLRGQSYNEQFF.

This clone was detected only once. The V and J genes are TRBV10-3 and TRBJ2-7, with 12 bases fitting TRBD1. CDR1 ENHRY and CDR2 SYGVKD come from the germline V gene. Trimming took 6 bases from V and 6 from J; bases not matched to a gene: 9. There are 15 residues in the CDR3. DNA for the CDR3: TGTGCCATCAGACCGGGACAGGGGGCGCGTTTCGAGCAGTACTTC. Encoded protein: CAIRPGQGARFEQYF.

The J gene is TRBJ2-7, the V gene TRBV28, with 12 positions matching TRBD2. V gave up 5 bases and J gave up 0 bases; unmatched junction bases: 2. In germline, CDR1 is MDHEN, CDR2 SYDVKM. The CDR3 spans 15 residues. The CDR3 DNA sequence: TGTGCCAGCAGTGTGACTAGCGGGAGCTCCTACGAGCAGTACTTC. Amino acid sequence: CASSVTSGSSYEQYF. Complete variable domain (other parts from reference TRBV28 and TRBJ2-7): DVKVTQSSRYLVKRTGEKVFLECVQDMDHENMFWYRQDPGLGLRLIYFSYDVKMKEKGDIPEGYSVSREKKERFSLILESASTNQTSMYLCASSVTSGSSYEQYFGPGTRLTVT.

The genes are TRBV5-1 and TRBJ2-3, with D maybe TRBD1 (5 bases). The CDR3 is 16 residues long. Germline V gene lookup returns CDR1 SGHRS and CDR2 YFSETQ. Trimming took off 4 bases at V and 2 bases at J, with 17 bases between the two ends. CDR3 coding DNA: TGCGCCAGCAGCAGACCGACAGAGCCCTCCACAGATACGCAGTATTTT. As protein: CASSRPTEPSTDTQYF.

This chain links TRBV11-1 with TRBJ2-3; 8 nucleotides agree with TRBD1. Germline V gene data show CDR1 as SGHAT and CDR2 as FQDESV (reference sequence). CDR3 length equals 15 residues. The V gene end was trimmed by 1 base and the J gene end by 1 base; junction bases not matched to a gene: 1. The chain's CDR3 is CASSLGQGRTDTQYF. The CDR3 DNA follows: TGTGCCAGCAGCTTAGGACAGGGGCGCACAGATACGCAGTATTTT.

The V gene is TRBV11-1, the J gene TRBJ2-1; 14 nucleotides line up with TRBD2. CDR3 size: 15 residues. Losses at the gene ends were 6 bases for V and 7 bases for J; bases not matched to a gene: 5. Germline-derived CDR1 and CDR2 are SGHAT and FQDESV (reference sequence). As DNA, the CDR3 is TGTGCCAGCAGATCCGGGACTAGCGGGAGTAATGAGCAGTTCTTC. Amino acids: CASRSGTSGSNEQFF.

The V and J genes are TRBV5-6 and TRBJ1-5; TRBD1 agrees at 9 bases. The CDR3 loop spans 14 amino acids. The trim removed 3 bases at V and 5 bases at J, leaving 3 bases unmatched. The germline gives CDR1 SGHDT, CDR2 YYEEEE. CDR3 loop: CASSSRDRDQPQHF. For the CDR3, the DNA is TGTGCCAGCAGCTCCCGGGACAGGGATCAGCCCCAGCATTTT.

This clone was found a few times. The chain uses TRBV19 and TRBJ1-3; D is unclear. With 6 bases removed from V and 3 bases from J, the gap between germline ends came to 3 bases. Germline values: CDR1 LNHDA, CDR2 SQIVND (reference sequence). The CDR3 runs to 11 residues. The CDR3 sequence: CASRSGNTIYF. The CDR3 DNA reads as TGTGCCAGTAGGAGTGGAAACACCATATATTTT.

This chain joins TRBV27 and TRBJ2-7; TRBD1 matches at 10 bases. The CDR3 spans 16 residues. Germline trimming cut 3 bases from V and 0 bases from J; bases unmatched to any gene: 5. Germline-derived CDR1 and CDR2 are MNHEY and SMNVEV (reference sequence). This CDR3 is CASSLTGGPSSYEQYF. CDR3 coding DNA: TGTGCCAGCAGTTTGACAGGGGGCCCGAGCTCCTACGAGCAGTACTTC.

The chain couples TRBV10-3 to TRBJ1-2; D not certain. The CDR3 totals 12 residues. Germline V gives CDR1 ENHRY, CDR2 SYGVKD. The V gene lost 4 bases and the J gene lost 3 bases, with 6 bases spanning the gap. CDR3 sequence (DNA): TGTGCCATCAGTGGGGCTGACTATGGCTACACCTTC. Protein sequence: CAISGADYGYTF.

The V and J genes are TRBV28 and TRBJ2-5; tentative D call: TRBD2 (6 bases). Germline CDR1 MDHEN, CDR2 SYDVKM. The CDR3 has 16 residues. With 5 bases removed from V and 5 bases from J, the gap between germline ends came to 21 bases. CDR3 residues: CASSTPLSGGRETQYF. In nucleotides, the CDR3 is TGTGCCAGCAGTACTCCATTATCCGGGGGTAGGGAGACCCAGTACTTC.